The clone carrying this T cell receptor (beta chain) has just a few counts. Its target is unknown. This entry belongs to a study of PD-1 blockade in classical Hodgkin lymphoma. Study-level findings and limits: Baseline TCR diversity was reportedly lower in newly diagnosed patients than in healthy donors. It was reported as lower still in relapsed/refractory patients. The diversity seen at baseline in complete responders resembled that of newly diagnosed patients. Why repertoires differed is undefined; disease activity or prior therapy possibly contributed.

Profiling relied on immunoSEQ multiplex PCR, and the TCRdb table lists in-frame clones only, not all of them. The table records about 41,000 clones, 86% of them present only once. With V trimmed by 5 bases and J by 1 base, 6 bases remained unmatched. The germline CDR1 and CDR2 sequences are LNHDA and SQIVND (reference sequence). This CDR3 spans 15 amino acids. Relapse was seen in all patients after autologous stem cell transplantation, and brentuximab vedotin exposure was variable. Complete response, partial response or progressive disease constituted the best response categories observed. The material sequenced was peripheral blood mononuclear cells (PBMCs), taken before the second cycle of nivolumab. This chain links TRBV19 with TRBJ2-5; 8 bases align to TRBD2. The TCR comes from a human donor with classical Hodgkin lymphoma. DNA of the CDR3: TGTGCCAGTAGTCCGGGGACTAGGCCCCAAGAGACCCAGTACTTC. Residues: CASSPGTRPQETQYF.